This TCR beta chain was retrieved from a study of human T cells and chemical hapten exposure. At the level of the study: Mostly female, the patients presented with alopecia areata, totalis or universalis. Overall study results and limits: After DPC sensitization, TCRs above 1 in 1000 frequency showed no change.

The time point denotes: patch test 2, 6 weeks after DPC sensitization. Treatment here: therapeutic diphenylcyclopropenone sensitization with weekly scalp DPC. Patch tests were applied only after blood draws. Details on this clonotype: Its antigen is still unknown.

Germline V CDR1 and CDR2: ENHRY, SYGVKD. This CDR3 contains 15 residues. J lost 7 bases, V lost 7 bases, and 8 bases had no gene match. TCRdb recomputed calls from the RACE reads with MiXCR, one row per CDR3 protein. The sample consists of approximately 350,000 distinct CDR3 sequences, roughly 6.3% of them appearing once. The clonotype originates from a woman aged 18-30 years with alopecia areata. Some clones in this sample may be carry-over from other donors' samples. The sample consisted of whole blood, taken in connection with sensitization to the hapten diphenylcyclopropenone (DPC). The chain is built from TRBV10-3 and TRBJ2-1, with 12 bases matching TRBD2. As DNA, the CDR3 is TGTGCCATCATGCCCCTAGCGGGGGGGCCAAATGAGCAGTTCTTC. It specifies CAIMPLAGGPNEQFF.